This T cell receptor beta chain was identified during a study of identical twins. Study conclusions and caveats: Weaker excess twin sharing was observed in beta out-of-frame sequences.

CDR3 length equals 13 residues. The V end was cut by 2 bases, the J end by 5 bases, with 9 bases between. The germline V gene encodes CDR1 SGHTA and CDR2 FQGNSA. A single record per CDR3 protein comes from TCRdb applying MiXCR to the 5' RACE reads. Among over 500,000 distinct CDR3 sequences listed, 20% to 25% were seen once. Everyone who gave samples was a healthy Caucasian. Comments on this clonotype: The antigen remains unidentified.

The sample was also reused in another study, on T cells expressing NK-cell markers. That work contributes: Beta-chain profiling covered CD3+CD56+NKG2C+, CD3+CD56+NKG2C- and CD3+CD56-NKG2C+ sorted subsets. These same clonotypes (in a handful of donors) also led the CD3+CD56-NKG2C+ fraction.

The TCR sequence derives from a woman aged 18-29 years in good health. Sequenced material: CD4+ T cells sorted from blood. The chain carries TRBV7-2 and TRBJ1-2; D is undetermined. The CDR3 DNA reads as TGTGCCAGCAGCTTAATGGCCTTTTATGGCTACACCTTC. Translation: CASSLMAFYGYTF.